This is a list of T cell receptor beta chains from one sample in a study of blood T cell repertoires in COVID-19. Repertoires were generated with immunoSEQ multiplex PCR, while TCRdb's copy carries only in-frame clones and drops some. Here the sample spans under 140,000 clones, roughly 85% being singletons. Material for sequencing was peripheral blood. These receptors all stem from a human donor in a cohort sampled during active COVID-19. Both conserved end residues are part of each CDR3. The D gene is left open where the match is weak. A clone size is listed for some rows: how often the clone was seen (once, few, many), or a class if it is expanded.

TRBD1	.	TRBV14	TRBJ1-2	CASSTAGQGAKLGGYTF	TGTGCCAGCAGCACGGCGGGACAGGGGGCGAAGTTGGGCGGCTACACCTTC
.	.	TRBV6-2/TRBV6-3	TRBJ1-2	CASSPDYGYTF	TGTGCCAGCAGCCCCGACTATGGCTACACCTTC
TRBD1	once	TRBV19	TRBJ1-5	CASSMGTGGFGNQPQHF	TGTGCCAGTAGTATGGGGACAGGGGGCTTCGGCAATCAGCCCCAGCATTTT
.	few	TRBV19	TRBJ2-5	CASSIEPERGTQYF	TGTGCCAGTAGTATAGAGCCGGAAAGAGGGACCCAGTACTTC
TRBD2	.	TRBV12-5	TRBJ2-7	CASGPGKGASGTYEQYF	TGTGCTAGTGGTCCCGGTAAAGGGGCTAGCGGTACCTACGAGCAGTACTTC
.	.	TRBV6-6	TRBJ2-3	CASSYQQDTDTQYF	TGTGCCAGCAGTTACCAACAGGACACAGATACGCAGTATTTT
TRBD1	.	TRBV7-3	TRBJ2-6	CASSHGQGNSGANVLTF	TGTGCCAGCAGCCATGGACAGGGGAACTCTGGGGCCAACGTCCTGACTTTC
.	.	TRBV4-2	TRBJ1-3	CASSRSGGGGGSGNTIYF	TGTGCCAGCAGCCGCTCCGGGGGAGGGGGAGGTTCTGGAAACACCATATATTTT
TRBD1	.	TRBV7-6	TRBJ2-1	CASSFGPGQRNEQFF	TGTGCCAGCAGCTTCGGTCCGGGACAGCGCAATGAGCAGTTCTTC
.	.	TRBV10-3	TRBJ1-1	CAIRNWTRRNTEAFF	TGTGCCATCAGGAATTGGACAAGGAGGAACACTGAAGCTTTCTTT
.	.	TRBV19	TRBJ2-5	CASSVHSGQETQYF	TGTGCCAGTAGTGTCCATAGCGGCCAAGAGACCCAGTACTTC
TRBD1	.	TRBV30	TRBJ2-2	CAWSDGTGGGTGELFF	TGTGCCTGGAGCGATGGGACAGGGGGAGGCACCGGGGAGCTGTTTTTT
TRBD1	once	TRBV9	TRBJ2-2	CASSTRQGANTGELFF	TGTGCCAGCAGCACCCGACAGGGGGCGAACACCGGGGAGCTGTTTTTT
.	.	TRBV11-1	TRBJ1-4	CASSSGGLTNEKLFF	TGTGCCAGCAGCTCCGGGGGGCTGACTAATGAAAAACTGTTTTTT
.	.	TRBV7-2	TRBJ2-6	CASSLSGGSSGANVLTF	TGTGCCAGCAGCTTAAGTGGCGGAAGCTCTGGGGCCAACGTCCTGACTTTC
.	.	TRBV7-6	TRBJ2-2	CASSPQAAGQRGAYTGELFF	TGTGCCAGCAGCCCCCAAGCCGCTGGGCAACGGGGGGCGTACACCGGGGAGCTGTTTTTT
.	.	TRBV29-1	TRBJ1-1	CSAGHLNTEAFF	TGCAGCGCCGGACACCTGAACACTGAAGCTTTCTTT
TRBD1	few	TRBV5-1	TRBJ1-2	CASSSTGGNPSYTF	TGCGCCAGCAGCTCGACAGGGGGCAATCCATCCTACACCTTC
TRBD1	.	TRBV7-2	TRBJ1-4	CASSAGQGPEKLFF	TGTGCCAGCAGCGCGGGACAGGGGCCGGAAAAACTGTTTTTT
TRBD2	.	TRBV19	TRBJ2-5	CASSIGRTSAETQYF	TGTGCCAGTAGTATAGGGAGGACTAGCGCTGAGACCCAGTACTTC
TRBD1	.	TRBV7-9	TRBJ2-5	CASSAWTGPKETQYF	TGTGCCAGCAGCGCGTGGACAGGGCCGAAAGAGACCCAGTACTTC
.	.	TRBV19	TRBJ1-5	CASRGLDSNQPQHF	TGTGCCAGTAGAGGCCTAGACAGTAATCAGCCCCAGCATTTT
.	.	TRBV6-5	TRBJ1-3	CASSYSKLFSGNTIYF	TGTGCCAGCAGTTACTCGAAACTATTCTCTGGAAACACCATATATTTT
.	few	TRBV5-1	TRBJ2-7	CASSLTDRGGEQYF	TGCGCCAGCAGCTTGACCGATCGGGGTGGCGAGCAGTACTTC
.	.	TRBV28	TRBJ2-7	CASSKGGLIEQYF	TGTGCCAGCAGTAAAGGCGGGTTGATCGAGCAGTACTTC
.	.	TRBV28	TRBJ2-1	CASSSTLNNEQFF	TGTGCCAGCAGTTCCACATTGAACAATGAGCAGTTCTTC
TRBD1	.	TRBV29-1	TRBJ1-6	CSAPPTGAPLHF	TGCAGCGCACCACCGACAGGGGCACCCCTCCACTTT
.	.	TRBV29-1	TRBJ1-3	CSVAGNSGNTIYF	TGCAGCGTTGCGGGGAACTCTGGAAACACCATATATTTT
TRBD2	.	TRBV27	TRBJ2-2	CASSFLLAGGALNTGELFF	TGTGCCAGCAGTTTCCTACTAGCGGGAGGCGCTCTCAACACCGGGGAGCTGTTTTTT
TRBD2	.	TRBV7-8	TRBJ2-3	CASSWDLAGGKSTDTQYF	TGTGCCAGCAGCTGGGACTTAGCGGGGGGGAAATCCACAGATACGCAGTATTTT
TRBD1	.	TRBV9	TRBJ2-7	CASSPGQGIYEQYF	TGTGCCAGCAGCCCCGGACAGGGAATCTACGAGCAGTACTTC
.	.	TRBV20-1	TRBJ1-1	CSRTANTEAFF	TGCAGCCGTACAGCGAACACTGAAGCTTTCTTT
TRBD2	.	TRBV4-1	TRBJ2-1	CASSPTSGGDEQFF	TGCGCCAGCAGCCCGACTAGCGGGGGGGATGAGCAGTTCTTC
.	.	TRBV9	TRBJ2-2	CASSVGAGGSGELFF	TGTGCCAGCAGCGTAGGGGCAGGAGGGAGTGGGGAGCTGTTTTTT
.	.	TRBV11-3	TRBJ2-2	CASSPPPGNTGELFF	TGTGCCAGCAGCCCCCCTCCGGGGAACACCGGGGAGCTGTTTTTT
.	.	TRBV7-2	TRBJ1-4	CASSSDPTVATNEKLFF	TGTGCCAGCAGCTCCGACCCTACAGTTGCAACTAATGAAAAACTGTTTTTT
.	.	TRBV6-1	TRBJ1-1	CASSEVASVGAFF	TGTGCCAGCAGTGAAGTAGCTTCGGTCGGGGCTTTCTTT
TRBD1	few	TRBV2	TRBJ1-6	CASRTGARVPLHF	TGTGCCAGTAGGACAGGGGCCCGGGTGCCCCTCCACTTT
.	.	TRBV3-1/TRBV3-2	TRBJ1-2	CASSSRDTSLQDGYTF	TGTGCCAGCAGCTCCCGGGACACTAGTTTGCAGGATGGCTACACCTTC
TRBD1	.	TRBV10-1	TRBJ2-3	CASSESGTGGEDTQYF	TGCGCCAGCAGTGAGTCGGGGACAGGGGGCGAAGATACGCAGTATTTT
.	.	TRBV11-2	TRBJ1-3	CASSFRYTGTPSGNTIYF	TGTGCCAGCAGCTTTCGATATACCGGGACACCCTCTGGAAACACCATATATTTT
.	few	TRBV18	TRBJ1-1	CASSERGGGTEAFF	TGTGCCAGCTCAGAAAGGGGGGGCGGGACTGAAGCTTTCTTT
TRBD1	many	TRBV3-1/TRBV3-2	TRBJ2-4	CASSPRDRNHIQYF	TGTGCCAGCAGCCCCCGGGACAGGAATCACATTCAGTACTTC
.	.	TRBV10-3	TRBJ1-1	CAISESGRGNTEAFF	TGTGCCATCAGTGAGTCGGGCAGGGGGAACACTGAAGCTTTCTTT
TRBD1	.	TRBV3-1/TRBV3-2	TRBJ2-1	CASSKQGARNEQFF	TGTGCCAGCAGCAAGCAGGGGGCCAGAAATGAGCAGTTCTTC
.	.	TRBV19	TRBJ2-2	CASSIDRHGGIGELFF	TGTGCCAGTAGTATAGATCGGCACGGGGGTATCGGGGAGCTGTTTTTT